A single sample is the source of the 27 T cell receptor beta chains below, sequenced in a study of cytomegalovirus exposure and HLA in healthy donors. The PCR ran on 60 Vbeta and 13 Jbeta primers. Repertoires were generated with immunoSEQ multiplex PCR, while TCRdb's copy carries only in-frame clones and drops some. This table holds some 60,000 clones, about 81% found once. Sample: PBMCs. These receptors came from a woman in her 30s in good health and CMV-seronegative.

This chain links TRBV28 with TRBJ2-5; 13 nucleotides line up with TRBD2. The CDR3 runs 15 residues. J was trimmed by 2 bases and V by 7 bases; bases with no gene match: 4. The germline CDR1 and CDR2 sequences are MDHEN and SYDVKM. The CDR3 DNA follows: TGTGCCAGCAAACCGGGACTAGCGGGACAAGAGACCCAGTACTTC. Protein: CASKPGLAGQETQYF.

In this sample, this clone turned up a few times. This chain uses TRBV7-9 with TRBJ2-3; 9 nucleotides match TRBD2. V trimming: 0 bases; J trimming: 4 bases; junction bases outside the gene matches: 5. Germline V gene lookup returns CDR1 SEHNR and CDR2 FQNEAQ (reference sequence). CDR3 length: 16 amino acids. CDR3 DNA: TGTGCCAGCAGCTTAGCGACTAGCGGTATCTCAGATACGCAGTATTTT. It specifies CASSLATSGISDTQYF.

The chain joins TRBV6-1 to TRBJ2-5, with D possibly matching TRBD2 (7 bases). CDR3 length equals 13 residues. CDR1 and CDR2 from the germline V gene are MNHNS and SASEGT. Trimming took off 7 bases at V and 3 bases at J, with 12 bases between the two ends. This chain's CDR3 is CASTLGGEETQYF. For the CDR3, the DNA is TGTGCCAGCACCTTAGGGGGGGAAGAGACCCAGTACTTC.

In its sample, this clone was seen once. J is TRBJ2-1 and V is TRBV5-6; D gene uncertain. Trimming left V 0 bases short and J 6 bases short, with 4 bases between. The CDR3 is made up of 12 amino acids. The germline gives CDR1 SGHDT, CDR2 YYEEEE. The CDR3 region is CASSLGSNEQFF. The CDR3 coding sequence is TGTGCCAGCAGCTTGGGGAGCAATGAGCAGTTCTTC.

CDR3 sequence reads: CASSVDSRAGGYTGELFF. The CDR3, as DNA: TGTGCCAGCAGCGTAGACAGTAGGGCGGGAGGATACACCGGGGAGCTGTTTTTT. The chain employs TRBV9 and TRBJ2-2; 8 bases are a match to TRBD2. The germline V gene has CDR1 SGDLS and CDR2 YYNGEE. Losses at the gene ends were 0 bases for V and 3 bases for J; bases not matched to a gene: 10. The CDR3 spans 18 residues.

The chain is built from TRBV6-1 and TRBJ1-5; D is unclear. This CDR3 contains 14 residues. Germline lookup yields CDR1 MNHNS and CDR2 SASEGT. Trimming removed 7 bases at V and 7 bases at J, with 17 bases between. This chain's CDR3 is CASTLGRAGQPQHF. CDR3 bases: TGTGCCAGCACCCTAGGGAGGGCAGGACAGCCCCAGCATTTT.

As for this clone: At one end the junction does not follow the germline gene, possibly because of a read error. The chain recombines TRBV7-9 with TRBJ2-2; TRBD1 agrees at 8 bases. The germline gives CDR1 SEHNR, CDR2 FQNEAQ (reference sequence). The CDR3 is 15 residues long. The CDR3 region is CSSSLFQGASGELFF. DNA of the CDR3: TGTTCCAGCAGCTTATTCCAGGGGGCATCCGGGGAGCTGTTTTTT.

CDR3 region: CASSNRGTPTGELFF. DNA of the CDR3: TGTGCCAGCAGTAACAGGGGAACCCCCACCGGGGAGCTGTTTTTT. The chain recombines TRBV28 with TRBJ2-2, with TRBD1 matching 7 bases. Germline lookup yields CDR1 MDHEN and CDR2 SYDVKM. This CDR3 has 15 residues. Losses at the gene ends were 5 bases for V and 4 bases for J; bases not matched to a gene: 7.

DNA of the CDR3: TGTGCCAGCAGTAGAGACAGGGGATGGAGCAATGAGCAGTTCTTC. Its protein product is CASSRDRGWSNEQFF. This chain joins TRBV6-5 and TRBJ2-1; TRBD1 matches at 8 bases. The V segment lost 5 bases and the J segment 6 bases; nucleotides outside the gene matches: 9. The germline CDR1 and CDR2 sequences are MNHEY and SVGAGI. The CDR3 has 15 amino acids.

The genes are TRBV5-4 and TRBJ2-1; D gene uncertain. Germline lookup yields CDR1 SGHNT and CDR2 YYREEE (reference sequence). Trimming shortened V by 1 base and J by 6 bases, and 14 bases separated the two germline ends. The length of the CDR3 is 15 residues. CDR3 amino acids: CASSLKAGIANEQFF. The CDR3 DNA reads TGTGCCAGCAGCTTGAAGGCAGGAATTGCCAATGAGCAGTTCTTC.

The V gene is TRBV2, the J gene TRBJ1-3; 9 nucleotides line up with TRBD1. Per the germline V gene, CDR1 is SNHLY and CDR2 is FYNNEI. The CDR3 runs 15 residues. The junction had 5 bases not matched to a gene; V was cut back by 6 bases and J by 2 bases. The CDR3: CASSLRTGAGNTIYF. The CDR3 DNA follows: TGTGCCAGCAGCCTAAGGACAGGGGCTGGAAACACCATATATTTT.

This chain links TRBV5-5 with TRBJ2-2; a possible D gene is TRBD1 (6 bases). V was cut by 7 bases and J by 7 bases, with 29 bases left in between. CDR1 and CDR2 from the germline V gene are SGHKS and YYEKEE (reference sequence). The CDR3 has 18 residues. CDR3 in amino acids: CASLPSGQGYLKNGELFF. CDR3 sequence (DNA): TGTGCCAGCTTACCCTCCGGGCAGGGGTACTTGAAAAACGGGGAGCTGTTTTTT.

The chain links TRBV7-9 to TRBJ2-3, with 8 nucleotides matching TRBD1. After removal of 1 base from V and 1 base from J, the junction contained 7 bases not matched to a gene. Germline CDR1 reads SEHNR; CDR2 reads FQNEAQ (reference sequence). This CDR3 spans 17 amino acids. CDR3 loop: CASSLGRTGSRTDTQYF. CDR3 DNA sequence: TGTGCCAGCAGCTTAGGGAGGACAGGGTCCCGCACAGATACGCAGTATTTT.

On this clone: A read error may account for a junction end that differs from germline. This chain joins TRBV4-1 and TRBJ1-2; 9 nucleotides line up with TRBD1. Per germline, CDR1 MGHRA and CDR2 YSYEKL. The CDR3 spans 15 residues. The CDR3 here is CASSHTDRGGRFLSF. The CDR3 nucleotides are TGCGCCAGCAGCCACACCGACAGGGGGGGCCGGTTTTTGTCCTTC.

The chain couples TRBV4-3 to TRBJ2-2, with TRBD1 matching over 8 bases. From germline, CDR1 is LGHNA and CDR2 YSLEER. The J segment lost 4 bases and the V segment lost 3 bases, leaving 13 bases of the junction unmatched. This CDR3 comprises 18 residues. The CDR3: CASSQEYFRTGSTGELFF. CDR3 DNA: TGCGCCAGCAGCCAGGAATATTTCCGGACAGGGTCCACCGGGGAGCTGTTTTTT.

J is TRBJ1-3 and V is TRBV30, with a tentative D call TRBD1 (6 bases). This CDR3 spans 15 amino acids. CDR1 is GTSNPN, CDR2 SVGIG, per germline (reference sequence). V was pared by 5 bases and J by 2 bases, with 16 bases between. The DNA of the CDR3 is TGTGCCTGGGGTCCTAACAGGGTTGCTGGAAACACCATATATTTT. Protein product: CAWGPNRVAGNTIYF.

This clone was counted between two and nine times. At one end the junction does not follow the germline gene, possibly because of a read error. This chain joins TRBV18 and TRBJ2-1, with D tentatively TRBD2 (5 bases). This CDR3 is 16 amino acids long. Germline CDR1 KGHSH, CDR2 LQKENI. The CDR3 loop is CASAPRLAGLYNEQFF. The CDR3 nucleotides read TGTGCCAGCGCACCACGTCTAGCCGGCCTTTACAATGAGCAGTTCTTC.

This rearrangement joins TRBV29-1 to TRBJ1-2; no reliable D call. The ends were cut back, 0 bases at V and 4 bases at J, with 6 bases in the middle. This CDR3 has 12 amino acids. Germline CDR1 and CDR2: SQVTM and ANQGSEA. In DNA, the CDR3 is TGCAGCGTTGAAGACAGGCCCTATGGCTACACCTTC. The encoded protein is CSVEDRPYGYTF.

This rearrangement joins TRBV6-1 to TRBJ2-3; possible D gene TRBD2, 6 bases. This CDR3 has 15 amino acids. Trimming took 1 base from V and 0 from J, leaving 8 bases between them. Germline V gene lookup returns CDR1 MNHNS and CDR2 SASEGT. In DNA, the CDR3 is TGTGCCAGCAGTGAAGTGGGGACTAGCACAGATACGCAGTATTTT. As protein: CASSEVGTSTDTQYF.

V and J are TRBV5-1 and TRBJ1-6; 9 nucleotides agree with TRBD1. V was clipped by 6 bases and J by 7 bases; unmatched bases: 5. The CDR3 extends over 14 amino acids. Germline CDR1 reads SGHRS; CDR2 reads YFSETQ. The CDR3 is CASTPGTGNSPLHF. The DNA of the CDR3 is TGCGCCAGCACTCCTGGGACAGGGAATTCACCCCTCCACTTT.

The chain couples TRBV6-5 to TRBJ1-2; a weak D match, TRBD1 (5 bases). The germline V gene encodes CDR1 MNHEY and CDR2 SVGAGI. CDR3 length: 13 amino acids. V was trimmed by 8 bases and J by 0 bases, leaving 10 bases between them. For the CDR3, the DNA is TGTGCCAGCCCGGGAGGGGCTAACTATGGCTACACCTTC. Amino acids: CASPGGANYGYTF.

The V and J genes are TRBV7-9 and TRBJ1-2, with TRBD1 identical over 8 bases. The junction had 8 bases not matched to a gene; V was cut back by 2 bases and J by 3 bases. Germline V gene sequence: CDR1 SEHNR, CDR2 FQNEAQ (reference sequence). This CDR3 is built from 16 residues. CDR3 sequence reads: CASSLPRDRLDYGYTF. The CDR3 DNA sequence: TGTGCCAGCAGCTTACCCCGGGACAGGCTTGACTATGGCTACACCTTC.

V and J are TRBV10-3 and TRBJ1-2; D unresolved. Trimming pared 0 bases from V and 0 bases from J, leaving 8 bases between. The germline V gene has CDR1 ENHRY and CDR2 SYGVKD. The CDR3 runs 15 residues. Here the CDR3 reads CAISESLIANYGYTF. The CDR3 DNA is TGTGCCATCAGTGAGTCCCTGATAGCTAACTATGGCTACACCTTC.

The genes are TRBV6-4 and TRBJ2-3; D remains unclear. CDR1 and CDR2 (germline): MRHNA, SNTAGT. Trimming cost V 8 bases and J 5 bases, with 17 bases left between them. The CDR3 has 14 residues. CDR3 DNA sequence: TGTGCCAGCGTCCTTGGGCACCTCGGAGATACGCAGTATTTT. Residues: CASVLGHLGDTQYF.

The genes are TRBV6-5 and TRBJ2-5, with TRBD2 matching over 13 bases. Trimming took 5 bases from V and 4 from J; bases not matched to a gene: 4. The germline gives CDR1 MNHEY, CDR2 SVGAGI. The CDR3 length is 15 residues. CDR3 region: CASSVTSGRGETQYF. CDR3 nucleotides: TGTGCCAGCAGTGTCACTAGCGGGAGGGGAGAGACCCAGTACTTC.

CDR3 sequence (DNA): TGTGCCAGCAGCCAAGGCCGGCGGGGGTCCTACGAGCAGTACTTC. It codes for CASSQGRRGSYEQYF. V is TRBV14 and J is TRBJ2-7, with 7 bases fitting TRBD2. V gave up 1 base and J gave up 1 base; unmatched junction bases: 4. The CDR3 runs to 15 residues. Germline V CDR1 and CDR2: SGHDN, FVKESK.

In DNA form, the CDR3 reads TGTGCCAGCAGCGAGAATAGCGGGAGTCTGGAGACCCAGTACTTC. Protein: CASSENSGSLETQYF. The rearrangement joins TRBV6-5 to TRBJ2-5; 9 nucleotides agree with TRBD2. The length of the CDR3 is 15 residues. The junction had 10 bases not matched to a gene; V was cut back by 6 bases and J by 5 bases. Germline V gene sequence: CDR1 MNHEY, CDR2 SVGAGI.